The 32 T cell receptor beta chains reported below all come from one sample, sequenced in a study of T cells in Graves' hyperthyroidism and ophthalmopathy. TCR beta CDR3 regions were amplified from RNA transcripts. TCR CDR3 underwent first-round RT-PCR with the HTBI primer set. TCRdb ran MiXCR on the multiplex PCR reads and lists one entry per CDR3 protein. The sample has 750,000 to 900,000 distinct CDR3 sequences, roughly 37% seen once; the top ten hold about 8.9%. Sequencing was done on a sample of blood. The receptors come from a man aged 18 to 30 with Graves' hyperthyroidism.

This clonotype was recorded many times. This chain's CDR3 is CASSLVVSGNQPQHF. The CDR3 coding sequence is TGTGCCAGCAGCTTAGTAGTATCGGGCAATCAGCCCCAGCATTTT. V usage is TRBV7-8 and J usage is TRBJ1-5; no clear D. Germline V gene data show CDR1 as SGHVS and CDR2 as FQNEAQ. V was pared by 1 base and J by 2 bases, with 9 bases between. The CDR3 sequence is 15 residues long.

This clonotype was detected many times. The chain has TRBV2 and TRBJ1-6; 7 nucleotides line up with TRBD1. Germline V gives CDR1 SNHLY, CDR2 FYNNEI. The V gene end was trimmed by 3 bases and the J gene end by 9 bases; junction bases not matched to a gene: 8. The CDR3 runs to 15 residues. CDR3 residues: CASSDETGQTSPLHF. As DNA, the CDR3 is TGTGCCAGCAGTGACGAGACAGGGCAAACTTCACCCCTCCACTTT.

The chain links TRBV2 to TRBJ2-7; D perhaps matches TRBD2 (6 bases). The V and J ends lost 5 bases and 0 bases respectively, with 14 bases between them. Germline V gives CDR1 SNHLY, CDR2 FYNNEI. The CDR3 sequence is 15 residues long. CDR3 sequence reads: CASSRGLSNSYEQYF. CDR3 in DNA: TGTGCCAGCAGTAGGGGACTCTCCAACTCCTACGAGCAGTACTTC.

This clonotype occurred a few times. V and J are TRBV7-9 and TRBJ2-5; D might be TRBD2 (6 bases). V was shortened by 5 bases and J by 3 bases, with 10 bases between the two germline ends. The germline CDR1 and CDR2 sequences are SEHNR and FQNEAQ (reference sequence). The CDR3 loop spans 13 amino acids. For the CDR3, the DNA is TGTGCCAGCAGCCGCTCTAGCGAAGAGACCCAGTACTTC. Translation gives CASSRSSEETQYF.

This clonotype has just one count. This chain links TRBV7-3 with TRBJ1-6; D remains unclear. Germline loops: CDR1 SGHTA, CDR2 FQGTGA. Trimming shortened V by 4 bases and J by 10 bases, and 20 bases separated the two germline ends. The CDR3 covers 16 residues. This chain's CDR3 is CASSSTRAPPRSPLHF. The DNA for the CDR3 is TGTGCCAGCAGCTCCACTAGGGCACCTCCTAGGTCACCCCTCCACTTT.

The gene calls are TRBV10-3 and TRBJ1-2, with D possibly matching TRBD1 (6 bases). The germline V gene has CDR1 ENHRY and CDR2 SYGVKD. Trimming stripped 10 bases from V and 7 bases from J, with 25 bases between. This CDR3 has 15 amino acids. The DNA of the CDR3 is TGTGCCAGCAGGAGGGGGGTTCCCGAGAGTGGTGGCTACACCTTC. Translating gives CASRRGVPESGGYTF.

This CDR3 reads CATRGTGISSYEQYF. The CDR3 nucleotides read TGTGCCACGCGCGGGACAGGTATAAGCTCCTACGAGCAGTACTTC. The rearrangement links TRBV10-3 to TRBJ2-7, with TRBD1 matching over 8 bases. The CDR3 length is 15 residues. V shed 10 bases and J 0 bases; nucleotides not matched to a gene: 11. Germline assignment: CDR1 ENHRY and CDR2 SYGVKD.

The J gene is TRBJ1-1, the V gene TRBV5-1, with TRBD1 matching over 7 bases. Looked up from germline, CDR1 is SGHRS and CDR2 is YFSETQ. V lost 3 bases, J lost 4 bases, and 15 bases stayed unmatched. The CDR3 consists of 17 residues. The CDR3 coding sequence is TGCGCCAGCAGCTGGGAGAGACAGGGAGCGGGAGTCACTGAAGCTTTCTTT. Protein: CASSWERQGAGVTEAFF.

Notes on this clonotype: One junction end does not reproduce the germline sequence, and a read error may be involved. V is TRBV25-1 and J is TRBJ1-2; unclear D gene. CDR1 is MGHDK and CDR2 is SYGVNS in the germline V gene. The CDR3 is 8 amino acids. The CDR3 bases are TGTGCCAGCAGTGAATATGAGTTT. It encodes CASSEYEF.

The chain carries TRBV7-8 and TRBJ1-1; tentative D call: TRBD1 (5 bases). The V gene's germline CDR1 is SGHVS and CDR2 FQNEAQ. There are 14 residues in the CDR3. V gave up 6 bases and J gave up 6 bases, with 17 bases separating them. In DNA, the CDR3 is TGTGCCAGCAGTGCCATCGAGGGGTTCGCTGAAGCTTTCTTT. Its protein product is CASSAIEGFAEAFF.

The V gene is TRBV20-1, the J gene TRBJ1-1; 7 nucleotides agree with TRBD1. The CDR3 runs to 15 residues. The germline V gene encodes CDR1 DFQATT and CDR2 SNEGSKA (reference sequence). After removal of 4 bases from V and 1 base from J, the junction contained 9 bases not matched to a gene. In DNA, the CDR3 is TGCAGTGCTATACTACCGGACAGGAAGAACACTGAAGCTTTCTTT. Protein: CSAILPDRKNTEAFF.

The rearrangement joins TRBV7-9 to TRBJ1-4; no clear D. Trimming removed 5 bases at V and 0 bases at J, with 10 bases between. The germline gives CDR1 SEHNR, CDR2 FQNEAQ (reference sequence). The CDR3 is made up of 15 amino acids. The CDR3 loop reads CASSAQETTNEKLFF. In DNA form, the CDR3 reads TGTGCCAGCAGCGCCCAAGAGACAACTAATGAAAAACTGTTTTTT.

DNA of the CDR3: TGCAGTGCTAGTAGTCGGTCGGGCGGCGAAGCTTTCTTT. Translation gives CSASSRSGGEAFF. This chain uses TRBV20-1 with TRBJ1-1; D remains unclear. There are 13 residues in the CDR3. Germline V CDR1 and CDR2: DFQATT, SNEGSKA (reference sequence). With 3 bases removed from V and 8 bases from J, the gap between germline ends came to 16 bases.

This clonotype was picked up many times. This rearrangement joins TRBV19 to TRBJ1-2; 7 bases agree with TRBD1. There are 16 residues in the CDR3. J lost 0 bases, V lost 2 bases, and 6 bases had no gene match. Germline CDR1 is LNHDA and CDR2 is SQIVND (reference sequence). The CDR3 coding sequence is TGTGCCAGTAGTATACTACAGGGGAGGCCTAACTATGGCTACACCTTC. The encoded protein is CASSILQGRPNYGYTF.

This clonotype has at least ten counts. The CDR3 region is CASNTGTVNTEAFF. The CDR3 coding sequence is TGCGCCAGCAACACCGGGACGGTGAACACTGAAGCTTTCTTT. The chain employs TRBV10-2 and TRBJ1-1; possible D gene TRBD1, 5 bases. This CDR3 is built from 14 residues. V was trimmed by 7 bases and J by 0 bases, leaving 12 bases between them. Germline CDR1 is WSHSY and CDR2 is SAAADI.

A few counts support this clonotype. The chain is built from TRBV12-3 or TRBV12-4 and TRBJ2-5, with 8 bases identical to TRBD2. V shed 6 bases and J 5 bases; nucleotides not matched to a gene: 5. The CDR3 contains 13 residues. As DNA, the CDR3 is TGTGCCAGCAGAGCGGGAGTGTTGGAGACCCAGTACTTC. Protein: CASRAGVLETQYF.

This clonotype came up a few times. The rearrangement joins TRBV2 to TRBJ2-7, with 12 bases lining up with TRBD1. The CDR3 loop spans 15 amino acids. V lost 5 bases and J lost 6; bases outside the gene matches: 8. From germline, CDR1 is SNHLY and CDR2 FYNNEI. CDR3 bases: TGTGCCAGCAGTTACATCTCGGGACAGGGGGCCGAGCAGTACTTC. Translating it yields CASSYISGQGAEQYF.

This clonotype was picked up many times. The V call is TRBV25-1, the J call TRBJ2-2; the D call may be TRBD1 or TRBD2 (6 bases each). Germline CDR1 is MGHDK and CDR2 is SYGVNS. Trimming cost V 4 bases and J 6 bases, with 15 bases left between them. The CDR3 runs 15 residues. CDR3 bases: TGTGCCAGCAGTGGGTCGGGGGCGCAGGCCGGGGAGCTGTTTTTT. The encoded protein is CASSGSGAQAGELFF.

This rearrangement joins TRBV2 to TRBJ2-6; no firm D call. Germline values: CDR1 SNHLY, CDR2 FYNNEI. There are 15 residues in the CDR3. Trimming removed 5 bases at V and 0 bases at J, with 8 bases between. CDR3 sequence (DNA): TGTGCCAGCAGTAGGGCTATCTCTGGGGCCAACGTCCTGACTTTC. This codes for CASSRAISGANVLTF. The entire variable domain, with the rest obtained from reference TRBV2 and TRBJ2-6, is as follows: EPEVTQTPSHQVTQMGQEVILRCVPISNHLYFYWYRQILGQKVEFLVSFYNNEISEKSEIFDDQFSVERPDGSNFTLKIRSTKLEDSAMYFCASSRAISGANVLTFGAGSRLTVL.

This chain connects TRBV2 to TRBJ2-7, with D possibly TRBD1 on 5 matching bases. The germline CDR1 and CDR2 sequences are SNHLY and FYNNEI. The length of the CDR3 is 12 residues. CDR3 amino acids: CASRDSDYEQYF. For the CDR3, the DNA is TGTGCTAGCCGCGACAGCGACTACGAGCAGTACTTC.

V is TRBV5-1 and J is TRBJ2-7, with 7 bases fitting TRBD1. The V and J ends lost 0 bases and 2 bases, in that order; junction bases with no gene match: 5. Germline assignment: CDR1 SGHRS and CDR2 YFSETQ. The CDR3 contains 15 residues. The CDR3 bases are TGCGCCAGCAGCTTGGAGCCAGGGGGAACCTACGAGCAGTACTTC. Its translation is CASSLEPGGTYEQYF.

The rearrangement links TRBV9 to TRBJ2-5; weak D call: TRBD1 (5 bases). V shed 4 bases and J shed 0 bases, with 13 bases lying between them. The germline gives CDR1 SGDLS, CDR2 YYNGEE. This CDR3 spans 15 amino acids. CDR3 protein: CASSLRALYQETQYF. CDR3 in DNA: TGTGCCAGCAGCCTCAGGGCCTTGTACCAAGAGACCCAGTACTTC. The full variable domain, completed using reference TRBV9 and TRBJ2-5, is DSGVTQTPKHLITATGQRVTLRCSPRSGDLSVYWYQQSLDQGLQFLIQYYNGEERAKGNILERFSAQQFPDLHSELNLSSLELGDSALYFCASSLRALYQETQYFGPGTRLLVL.

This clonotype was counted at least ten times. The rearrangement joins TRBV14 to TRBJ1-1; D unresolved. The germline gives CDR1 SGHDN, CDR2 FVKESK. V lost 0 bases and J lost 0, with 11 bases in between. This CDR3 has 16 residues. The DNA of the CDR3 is TGTGCCAGCAGCCAAGATCACAAGGCTATGAACACTGAAGCTTTCTTT. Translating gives CASSQDHKAMNTEAFF.

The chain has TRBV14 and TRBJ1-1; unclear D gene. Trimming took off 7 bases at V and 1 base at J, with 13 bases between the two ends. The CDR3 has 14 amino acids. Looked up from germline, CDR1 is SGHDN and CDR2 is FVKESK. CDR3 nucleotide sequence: TGTGCCAGCACCCCCCTTCCAGGGAACACTGAAGCTTTCTTT. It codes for CASTPLPGNTEAFF.

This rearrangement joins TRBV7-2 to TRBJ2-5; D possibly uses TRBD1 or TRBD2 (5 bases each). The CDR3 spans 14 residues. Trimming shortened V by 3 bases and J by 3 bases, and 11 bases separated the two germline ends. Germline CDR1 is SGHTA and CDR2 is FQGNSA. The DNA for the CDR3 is TGTGCCAGCAGCTTGCCAGGGACCAAAGAGACCCAGTACTTC. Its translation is CASSLPGTKETQYF.

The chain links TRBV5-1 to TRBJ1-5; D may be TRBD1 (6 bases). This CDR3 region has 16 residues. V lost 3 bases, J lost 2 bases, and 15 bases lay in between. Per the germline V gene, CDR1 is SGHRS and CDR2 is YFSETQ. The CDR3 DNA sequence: TGCGCCAGCAGCTACGGGGGCGTCACAGGCAATCAGCCCCAGCATTTT. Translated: CASSYGGVTGNQPQHF.

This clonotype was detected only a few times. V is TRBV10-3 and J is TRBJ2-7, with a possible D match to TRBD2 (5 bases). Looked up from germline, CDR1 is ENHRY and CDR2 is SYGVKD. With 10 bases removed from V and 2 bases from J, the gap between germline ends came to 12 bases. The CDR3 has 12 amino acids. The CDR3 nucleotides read TGTGCCAGTGGAGCGGCAGCCTACGAGCAGTACTTC. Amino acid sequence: CASGAAAYEQYF.

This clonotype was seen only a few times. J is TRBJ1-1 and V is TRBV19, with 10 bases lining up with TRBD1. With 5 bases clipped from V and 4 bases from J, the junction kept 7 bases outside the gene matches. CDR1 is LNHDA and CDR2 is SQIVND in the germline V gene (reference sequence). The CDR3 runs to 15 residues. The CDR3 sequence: CASSLTGGEVTEAFF. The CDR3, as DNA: TGTGCCAGTAGTTTGACAGGGGGCGAGGTCACTGAAGCTTTCTTT.

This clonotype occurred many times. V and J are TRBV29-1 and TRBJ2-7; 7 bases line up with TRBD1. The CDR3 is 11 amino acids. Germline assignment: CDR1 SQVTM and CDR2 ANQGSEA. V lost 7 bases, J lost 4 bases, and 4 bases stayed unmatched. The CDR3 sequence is CSGHRGYEQYF. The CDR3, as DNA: TGCAGCGGTCACAGGGGATACGAGCAGTACTTC.

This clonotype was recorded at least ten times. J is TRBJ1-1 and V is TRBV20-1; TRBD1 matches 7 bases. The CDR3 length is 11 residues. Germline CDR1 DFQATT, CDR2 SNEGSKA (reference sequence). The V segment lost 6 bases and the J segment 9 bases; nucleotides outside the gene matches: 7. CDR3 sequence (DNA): TGCAGTGCACCGACAGGGTCGAAAGCTTTCTTT. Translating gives CSAPTGSKAFF.

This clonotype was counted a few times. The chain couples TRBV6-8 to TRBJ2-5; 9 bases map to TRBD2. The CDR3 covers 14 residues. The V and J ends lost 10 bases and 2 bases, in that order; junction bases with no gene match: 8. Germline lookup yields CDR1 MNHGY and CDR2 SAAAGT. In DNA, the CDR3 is TGTGCCACCTTTTATACTAGCGGGCAAGAGACCCAGTACTTC. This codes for CATFYTSGQETQYF.

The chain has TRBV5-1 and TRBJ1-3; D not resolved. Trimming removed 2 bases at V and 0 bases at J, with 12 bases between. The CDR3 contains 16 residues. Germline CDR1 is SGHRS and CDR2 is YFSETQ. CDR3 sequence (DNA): TGCGCCAGCAGCTTACAAGTCTCAACCTCTGGAAACACCATATATTTT. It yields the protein CASSLQVSTSGNTIYF.